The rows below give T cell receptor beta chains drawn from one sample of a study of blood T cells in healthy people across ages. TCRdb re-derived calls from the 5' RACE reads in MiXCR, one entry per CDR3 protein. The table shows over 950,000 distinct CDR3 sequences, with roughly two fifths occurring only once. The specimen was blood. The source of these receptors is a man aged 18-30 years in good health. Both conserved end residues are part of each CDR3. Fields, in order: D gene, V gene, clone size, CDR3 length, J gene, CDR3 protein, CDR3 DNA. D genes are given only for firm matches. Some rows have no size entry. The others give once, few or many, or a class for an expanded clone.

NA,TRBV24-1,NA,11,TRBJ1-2,CATSDWVGYTF,TGTGCCACCAGTGATTGGGTCGGCTACACCTTC
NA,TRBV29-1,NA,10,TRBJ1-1,CSVTLRGAFF,TGCAGCGTGACCCTTAGGGGAGCTTTCTTT
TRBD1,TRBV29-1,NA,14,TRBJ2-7,CSVAPGTGDYEQYF,TGCAGCGTTGCCCCCGGGACAGGGGACTACGAGCAGTACTTC
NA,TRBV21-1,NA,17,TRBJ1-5,CASSKERGGASNQPQHF,TGTGCCAGCAGCAAAGAGAGAGGGGGCGCGAGCAATCAGCCCCAGCATTTT
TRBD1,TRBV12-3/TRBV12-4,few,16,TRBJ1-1,CASTPGDRRGGTEAFF,TGTGCCAGCACCCCCGGGGACAGGCGAGGTGGCACTGAAGCTTTCTTT
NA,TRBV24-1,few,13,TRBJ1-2,CATSEGSNYGYTF,TGTGCCACCAGTGAGGGTTCGAACTATGGCTACACCTTC
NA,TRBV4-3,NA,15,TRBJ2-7,CASSQDLPPREKQYF,TGCGCCAGCAGCCAAGATTTGCCCCCCAGGGAGAAGCAGTACTTC
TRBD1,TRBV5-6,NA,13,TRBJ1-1,CASSPGQGSQAFF,TGTGCCAGCAGCCCCGGACAGGGGTCGCAAGCTTTCTTT
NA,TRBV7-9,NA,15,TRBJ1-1,CASSLAGGVGTEAFF,TGTGCCAGCAGCTTAGCCGGGGGGGTGGGCACTGAAGCTTTCTTT
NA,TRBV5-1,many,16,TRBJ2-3,CASSLALALSTDTQYF,TGCGCCAGCAGCTTGGCGCTAGCCCTTAGCACAGATACGCAGTATTTT
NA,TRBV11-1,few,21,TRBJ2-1,CASSKAPGGNLTITSYNEQFF,TGTGCCAGCAGCAAAGCCCCCGGGGGAAACCTGACGATAACCTCCTACAATGAGCAGTTCTTC
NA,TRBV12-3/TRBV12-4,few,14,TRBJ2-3,CASRNREGPDTQYF,TGTGCCAGCAGGAACAGGGAAGGACCAGATACGCAGTATTTT
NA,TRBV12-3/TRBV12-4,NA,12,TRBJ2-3,CASRPGFNTQYF,TGTGCCAGCAGGCCGGGATTCAATACGCAGTATTTT
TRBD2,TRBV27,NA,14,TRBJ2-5,CASRPGLGQKEQYF,TGTGCCAGCAGACCCGGACTAGGCCAGAAAGAGCAGTACTTC
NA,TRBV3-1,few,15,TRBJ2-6,CASSQVIRGANVLTF,TGTGCCAGCAGCCAAGTTATCCGGGGGGCCAACGTCCTGACTTTC
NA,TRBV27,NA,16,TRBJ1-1,CASSPSTGTGMTEAFF,TGTGCCAGCAGTCCCAGTACAGGGACGGGGATGACTGAAGCTTTCTTT
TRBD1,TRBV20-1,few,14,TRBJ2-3,CSAGGQGATDTQYF,TGCAGTGCTGGGGGACAGGGGGCTACAGATACGCAGTATTTT
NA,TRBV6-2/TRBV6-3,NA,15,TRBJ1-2,CASSYASQGLYGYTF,TGTGCCAGCAGTTACGCAAGCCAGGGCCTCTATGGCTACACCTTC
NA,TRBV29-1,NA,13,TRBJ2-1,CSVEGHAGLEQFF,TGCAGCGTTGAAGGCCACGCCGGACTTGAGCAGTTCTTC
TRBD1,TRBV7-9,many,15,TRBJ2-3,CASSLFGDRGDTQYF,TGTGCCAGCAGCTTATTTGGGGACAGGGGAGATACGCAGTATTTT
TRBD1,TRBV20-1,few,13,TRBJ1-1,CSAWGQGNTEAFF,TGCAGTGCTTGGGGACAGGGGAACACTGAAGCTTTCTTT
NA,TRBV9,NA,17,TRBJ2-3,CASSAGGRGPATDTQYF,TGTGCCAGCAGCGCCGGAGGGCGGGGGCCGGCCACAGATACGCAGTATTTT
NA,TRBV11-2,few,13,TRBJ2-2,CASSPTFGGELFF,TGTGCCAGCAGCCCCACGTTTGGCGGGGAGCTGTTTTTT
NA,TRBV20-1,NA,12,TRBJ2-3,CSAIRRKDTQYF,TGCAGTGCTATTAGGAGGAAAGATACGCAGTATTTT
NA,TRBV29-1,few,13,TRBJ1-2,CSVEDAPNYGYTF,TGCAGCGTTGAAGATGCCCCTAACTATGGCTACACCTTC
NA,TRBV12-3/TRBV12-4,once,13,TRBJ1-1,CASSYHGNTEAFF,TGTGCCAGCAGTTACCACGGGAACACTGAAGCTTTCTTT
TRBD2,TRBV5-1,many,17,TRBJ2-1,CASSFMGLAGVYNEQFF,TGCGCCAGCAGCTTTATGGGACTAGCGGGAGTCTACAATGAGCAGTTCTTC
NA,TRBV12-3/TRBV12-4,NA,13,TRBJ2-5,CASSFGNWETQYF,TGTGCCAGCAGTTTTGGGAACTGGGAGACCCAGTACTTC
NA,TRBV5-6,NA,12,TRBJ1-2,CASTSGGDGYTF,TGTGCCAGCACCTCGGGTGGTGATGGCTACACCTTC
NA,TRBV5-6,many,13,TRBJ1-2,CASSADRSYGYTF,TGTGCCAGCAGCGCGGACAGATCCTATGGCTACACCTTC
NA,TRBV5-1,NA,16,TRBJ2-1,CASSLRPTLHYNEQVF,TGCGCCAGCAGCTTAAGACCTACCCTACACTACAATGAGCAGGTCTTC
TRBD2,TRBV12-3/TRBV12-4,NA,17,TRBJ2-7,CASSFLGGGGPSYEQYF,TGTGCCAGCAGTTTTTTGGGGGGCGGGGGGCCTAGCTACGAGCAGTACTTC
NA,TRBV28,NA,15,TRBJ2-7,CASSNPGQGYNEQYF,TGTGCCAGCAGCAATCCCGGCCAGGGATACAATGAGCAGTACTTC
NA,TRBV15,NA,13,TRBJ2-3,CATSSSTPETQYF,TGTGCCACCAGCAGTTCCACCCCAGAGACGCAGTATTTT
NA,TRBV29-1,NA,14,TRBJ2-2,CSVGETAGTGELFF,TGCAGCGTTGGGGAGACAGCCGGCACCGGGGAGCTGTTTTTT
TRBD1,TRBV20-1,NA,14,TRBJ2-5,CSAGRQGAYNEQYF,TGCAGTGCTGGGAGACAGGGGGCCTACAATGAGCAGTACTTC
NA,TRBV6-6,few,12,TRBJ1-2,CASSYAGDGYTF,TGTGCCAGCAGTTACGCTGGGGATGGCTACACCTTC
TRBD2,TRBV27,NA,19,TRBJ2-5,CASSLYGTSYLRGQETQYF,TGTGCCAGCAGTTTATATGGGACTAGCTACTTAAGAGGACAAGAGACCCAGTACTTC
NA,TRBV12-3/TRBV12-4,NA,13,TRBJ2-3,CASSSTVTDTQYF,TGTGCCAGCAGTTCTACAGTCACAGATACGCAGTATTTT
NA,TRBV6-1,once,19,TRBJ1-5,CASSVEGDGDLYSNQPQHF,TGTGCCAGCAGTGTGGAGGGGGACGGGGATCTCTATAGCAATCAGCCCCAGCATTTT
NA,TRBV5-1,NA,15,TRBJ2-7,CASSLAPGRYNEQYF,TGCGCCAGCAGCTTGGCGCCAGGGCGGTACAATGAGCAGTACTTC
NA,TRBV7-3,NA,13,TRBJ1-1,CASGLNKNTEAFF,TGTGCCAGCGGCTTAAACAAGAACACTGAAGCTTTCTTT
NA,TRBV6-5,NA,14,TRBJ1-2,CASTNWGKPYGYTF,TGTGCCAGCACTAACTGGGGAAAGCCTTATGGCTACACCTTC
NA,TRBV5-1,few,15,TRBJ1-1,CASSFRRQEDTEAFF,TGCGCCAGCAGCTTTAGGAGGCAGGAGGACACTGAAGCTTTCTTT
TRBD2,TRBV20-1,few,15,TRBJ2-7,CSAGDRTSGGYEQYF,TGCAGTGCCGGGGACCGGACTAGCGGGGGCTACGAGCAGTACTTC
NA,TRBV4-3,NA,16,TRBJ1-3,CASSQESRGPGNTIYF,TGCGCCAGCAGCCAAGAAAGCAGGGGACCTGGAAACACCATATATTTT
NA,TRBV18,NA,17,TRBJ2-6,CASSQNNPGSGANVLTF,TGTGCCAGCTCCCAGAATAACCCAGGCTCTGGGGCCAACGTCCTGACTTTC
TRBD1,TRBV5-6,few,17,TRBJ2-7,CASSSLSSRTGADEQYF,TGTGCCAGCAGCTCCCTCTCTTCTCGGACAGGGGCAGATGAGCAGTACTTC
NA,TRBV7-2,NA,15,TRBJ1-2,CASSISRGSNYGYTF,TGTGCCAGCAGCATAAGCCGGGGGTCTAACTATGGCTACACCTTC
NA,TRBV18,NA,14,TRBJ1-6,CASSPGTSHSPLHF,TGTGCCAGCTCACCCGGGACGTCTCATTCACCCCTCCACTTT
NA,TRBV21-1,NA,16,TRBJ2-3,CASSKFPGQVTDTQYF,TGTGCCAGCAGCAAATTTCCGGGACAGGTCACAGATACGCAGTATTTT
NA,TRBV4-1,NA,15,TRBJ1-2,CASSQPGRANYGYTF,TGCGCCAGCAGCCAACCGGGACGAGCTAACTATGGCTACACCTTC
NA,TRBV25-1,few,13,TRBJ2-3,CASSPTSRDTQYF,TGTGCCAGCAGCCCCACCTCTCGGGATACGCAGTATTTT
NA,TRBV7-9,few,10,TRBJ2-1,CGVGNNEQFF,TGCGGGGTAGGAAACAATGAGCAGTTCTTC